This T cell receptor (beta chain) was observed in a study of blood T cell repertoires in COVID-19. TCRdb's table, derived via immunoSEQ multiplex PCR, lists solely in-frame clones and lacks some. The table shows 80,000 to 100,000 clones, with 85% to 90% occurring only once. A word on this clone: Other DNA sequences within the sample encode an identical CDR3.

Germline assignment: CDR1 LGHDT and CDR2 YNNKEL (reference sequence). V gave up 6 bases and J gave up 4 bases; unmatched junction bases: 2. This CDR3 is built from 12 residues. The receptor was isolated from a woman aged 55-69 years in a cohort sampled during active or convalescent COVID-19. V gene TRBV3-1 (or the pseudogene TRBV3-2) combines with J gene TRBJ1-1; 7 nucleotides align to TRBD1. Sequencing was done on a sample of peripheral blood. The CDR3 DNA follows: TGTGCCAGCAGTCAGGGGGTCACTGAAGCTTTCTTT. Protein product: CASSQGVTEAFF.